A selection of T cell receptor beta chains follows, all from one sample in a study of T cells in Graves' hyperthyroidism and ophthalmopathy. TCRdb called the multiplex PCR reads again in MiXCR, with one record for every CDR3 protein. The sample consists of around 520,000 distinct CDR3 sequences, roughly 15% of them appearing once. Material: blood. These receptors came from a middle-aged woman with Graves' hyperthyroidism. The conserved cysteine and the conserved F or W are not part of the CDR3 here. The order of the fields is clone size, V gene, D gene, J gene, CDR3 protein. A D gene is named only where the DNA matches it firmly. Clone size is stated in some rows and not others, as once, few, many or a class when expanded.

clone size: few
V gene: TRBV3-1
D gene: NA
J gene: TRBJ2-7
CDR3 protein: ASSRPGPSYEQY

clone size: many
V gene: TRBV28
D gene: NA
J gene: TRBJ2-1
CDR3 protein: ASSTNNREQF

clone size: NA
V gene: TRBV4-1
D gene: NA
J gene: TRBJ1-1
CDR3 protein: ASSQDAGGAGNTEAF

clone size: many
V gene: TRBV11-2
D gene: NA
J gene: TRBJ1-1
CDR3 protein: ASSLSSHTEAF

clone size: many
V gene: TRBV20-1
D gene: NA
J gene: TRBJ2-7
CDR3 protein: SARDIQRAYEQY

clone size: NA
V gene: TRBV20-1
D gene: TRBD2
J gene: TRBJ2-5
CDR3 protein: SASGVAGRETQY

clone size: NA
V gene: TRBV20-1
D gene: TRBD2
J gene: TRBJ2-5
CDR3 protein: SARITSGQETQY

clone size: many
V gene: TRBV20-1
D gene: NA
J gene: TRBJ2-1
CDR3 protein: SAHLGVRNEQF

clone size: NA
V gene: TRBV28
D gene: TRBD1
J gene: TRBJ2-7
CDR3 protein: ASVSTGGVYEQY

clone size: NA
V gene: TRBV20-1
D gene: NA
J gene: TRBJ1-4
CDR3 protein: SARDYNNEKLF

clone size: few
V gene: TRBV5-6
D gene: NA
J gene: TRBJ2-7
CDR3 protein: ASSPRRGATYEQY

clone size: few
V gene: TRBV20-1
D gene: NA
J gene: TRBJ1-1
CDR3 protein: SAGDLRNPMNTEAF

clone size: NA
V gene: TRBV29-1
D gene: NA
J gene: TRBJ1-1
CDR3 protein: SVTVNTEAF

clone size: many
V gene: TRBV5-1
D gene: TRBD1
J gene: TRBJ2-1
CDR3 protein: ASSLEGQEYNEQF

clone size: few
V gene: TRBV9
D gene: NA
J gene: TRBJ2-3
CDR3 protein: ASSVGARAEGGTDTQY

clone size: NA
V gene: TRBV19
D gene: NA
J gene: TRBJ2-1
CDR3 protein: ASSTPLYLSSYNEQF

clone size: many
V gene: TRBV7-3
D gene: TRBD1
J gene: TRBJ2-5
CDR3 protein: ASSLIGQGSKETQY

clone size: NA
V gene: TRBV19
D gene: TRBD2
J gene: TRBJ2-7
CDR3 protein: ASSFAGLTSGRGYEQY

clone size: NA
V gene: TRBV6-1
D gene: TRBD1
J gene: TRBJ1-2
CDR3 protein: ASSPDRGLLSYYGYT

clone size: NA
V gene: TRBV27
D gene: NA
J gene: TRBJ1-2
CDR3 protein: ASRGGLYGYT

clone size: NA
V gene: TRBV10-3
D gene: NA
J gene: TRBJ1-1
CDR3 protein: AISELAGTEAF

clone size: many
V gene: TRBV7-2
D gene: TRBD2
J gene: TRBJ2-1
CDR3 protein: ASSPQGLAWNEQF

clone size: many
V gene: TRBV30
D gene: TRBD1
J gene: TRBJ2-3
CDR3 protein: AWQGERTDTQY

clone size: few
V gene: TRBV7-3
D gene: NA
J gene: TRBJ1-1
CDR3 protein: ASSLKAGPVTEAF

clone size: many
V gene: TRBV11-3
D gene: TRBD2
J gene: TRBJ2-1
CDR3 protein: ASSLDRFTSGRGEQF

clone size: many
V gene: TRBV6-5
D gene: NA
J gene: TRBJ2-7
CDR3 protein: ASSYSKSTGSYEQY

clone size: NA
V gene: TRBV18
D gene: NA
J gene: TRBJ2-1
CDR3 protein: ASSPPKGGIYNEQF

clone size: many
V gene: TRBV2
D gene: NA
J gene: TRBJ2-1
CDR3 protein: ASSAADRYYNEQF

clone size: many
V gene: TRBV3-1
D gene: NA
J gene: TRBJ2-5
CDR3 protein: ASSQAPYQETQY

clone size: NA
V gene: TRBV15
D gene: TRBD1
J gene: TRBJ1-4
CDR3 protein: ATSIVRTGNEKLF

clone size: many
V gene: TRBV12-3/TRBV12-4
D gene: TRBD2
J gene: TRBJ2-7
CDR3 protein: ASSFSGSGNEQY

clone size: many
V gene: TRBV11-1
D gene: TRBD2
J gene: TRBJ2-7
CDR3 protein: ASSLLLAASSYEQY

clone size: many
V gene: TRBV5-1
D gene: TRBD1
J gene: TRBJ1-1
CDR3 protein: ASSEGQGAVNTEAF

clone size: many
V gene: TRBV11-1
D gene: NA
J gene: TRBJ2-3
CDR3 protein: ASSFNRETDTQY

clone size: many
V gene: TRBV18
D gene: NA
J gene: TRBJ2-1
CDR3 protein: ASSPAGFPYNEQF

clone size: many
V gene: TRBV12-3/TRBV12-4
D gene: TRBD1
J gene: TRBJ1-1
CDR3 protein: ASSLHAGGLTEAF

clone size: many
V gene: TRBV4-1
D gene: NA
J gene: TRBJ1-1
CDR3 protein: ASSSVFRTGVNTEAF

clone size: many
V gene: TRBV6-1
D gene: NA
J gene: TRBJ2-7
CDR3 protein: ASGRRREFYEQY

clone size: many
V gene: TRBV28
D gene: NA
J gene: TRBJ1-5
CDR3 protein: ASSTEFRPQH

clone size: many
V gene: TRBV11-2
D gene: NA
J gene: TRBJ1-1
CDR3 protein: ASSFPSGGADTEAF

clone size: NA
V gene: TRBV30
D gene: NA
J gene: TRBJ1-1
CDR3 protein: AWRLGVRAEAF

clone size: few
V gene: TRBV4-1
D gene: TRBD1
J gene: TRBJ1-1
CDR3 protein: ASSQDHGTAFFMNTEAF

clone size: many
V gene: TRBV28
D gene: NA
J gene: TRBJ1-1
CDR3 protein: ASSLRGRGTEAF

clone size: NA
V gene: TRBV9
D gene: NA
J gene: TRBJ2-2
CDR3 protein: ASSVGVSGELF

clone size: many
V gene: TRBV27
D gene: NA
J gene: TRBJ1-5
CDR3 protein: ASSGRWSNQPQH

clone size: NA
V gene: TRBV9
D gene: TRBD2
J gene: TRBJ2-2
CDR3 protein: ASSVQGEELAGNGELF

clone size: many
V gene: TRBV7-2
D gene: NA
J gene: TRBJ2-2
CDR3 protein: ASSSPSSGLNTGELF

clone size: NA
V gene: TRBV6-1
D gene: NA
J gene: TRBJ2-1
CDR3 protein: AGRGGEYNEQF

clone size: many
V gene: TRBV28
D gene: TRBD1
J gene: TRBJ1-4
CDR3 protein: ASRRGREEKLF

clone size: many
V gene: TRBV27
D gene: TRBD2
J gene: TRBJ2-7
CDR3 protein: ASRSRTSGSSYEQY

clone size: NA
V gene: TRBV20-1
D gene: NA
J gene: TRBJ2-1
CDR3 protein: SAPNTGNEQF